This T cell receptor (beta chain) was retrieved from a study of T cell responses to AZD1222 COVID-19 vaccine. Whole-study context: Whether given at about 4 or about 12 weeks, second doses were pooled.

Study conclusions and caveats: Repertoires were sampled only after the peak T cell response.

This table comes from immunoSEQ multiplex PCR, and its TCRdb copy is limited to in-frame clones, with some not included. Of approximately 70,000 clones in the sample, roughly 90% are singletons; the top ten hold about 2.7%. A note on this clone: Its antigen is unidentified.

The V and J ends lost 5 bases and 0 bases respectively, with 8 bases between them. The CDR3 loop spans 13 amino acids. The germline V gene encodes CDR1 SQVTM and CDR2 ANQGSEA. The material sequenced was peripheral blood, taken on day 0 of AZD1222 vaccination. The chain uses TRBV29-1 and TRBJ2-1; D is unclear. This TCR derives from an adult in good health. As DNA, the CDR3 is TGCAGCGTTCGTAGTGGCTCCTACAATGAGCAGTTCTTC. Its protein is CSVRSGSYNEQFF.